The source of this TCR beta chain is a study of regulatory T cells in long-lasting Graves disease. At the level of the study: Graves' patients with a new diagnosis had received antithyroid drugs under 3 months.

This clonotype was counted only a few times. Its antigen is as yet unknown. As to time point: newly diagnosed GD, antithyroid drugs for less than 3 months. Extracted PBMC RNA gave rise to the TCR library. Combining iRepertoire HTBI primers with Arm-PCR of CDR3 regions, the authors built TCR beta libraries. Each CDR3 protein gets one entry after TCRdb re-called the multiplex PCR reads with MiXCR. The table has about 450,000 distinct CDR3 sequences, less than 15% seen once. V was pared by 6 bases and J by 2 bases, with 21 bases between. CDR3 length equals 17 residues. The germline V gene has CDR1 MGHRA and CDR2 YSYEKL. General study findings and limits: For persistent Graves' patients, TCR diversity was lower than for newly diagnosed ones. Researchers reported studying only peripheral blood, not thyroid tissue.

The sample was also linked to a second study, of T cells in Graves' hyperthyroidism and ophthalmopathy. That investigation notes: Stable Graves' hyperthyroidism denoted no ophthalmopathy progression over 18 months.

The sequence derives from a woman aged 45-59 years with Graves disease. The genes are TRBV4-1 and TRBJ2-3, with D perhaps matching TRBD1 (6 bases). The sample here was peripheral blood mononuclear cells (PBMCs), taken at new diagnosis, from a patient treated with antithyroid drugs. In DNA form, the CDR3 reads TGCGCCAGCAGTCAGGCGGCTTCAGGGGATCCCACAGATACGCAGTATTTT. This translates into CASSQAASGDPTDTQYF.